This TCR beta chain was recorded in a study of response to subunit inactivated influenza vaccine. General observations from the study: Authors suggested each seasonal influenza vaccination recruits few new T cells.

From the RT-PCR reads, TCRdb called clonotypes with MiXCR, one entry per CDR3 protein. The sample yields 800,000 or so distinct CDR3 sequences, over 20% seen once. With respect to this clonotype: The antigen is unknown.

V trimming: 6 bases; J trimming: 6 bases; junction bases outside the gene matches: 6. The germline gives CDR1 KGHSH, CDR2 LQKENI. The CDR3 sequence is 13 residues long. This sample comprised PBMCs from blood, obtained around 5 days after vaccination. The clonotype was recovered from a man aged 45-60 years who received an inactivated influenza vaccine. The chain uses TRBV18 and TRBJ2-7, with TRBD1 matching 9 bases. Here the CDR3 DNA reads TGTGCCAGCTCGATTGGGACAGGGAGCGAGCAGTACTTC. Protein: CASSIGTGSEQYF.